The T cell receptor beta chain under discussion was sequenced for a study of T cells in Graves' hyperthyroidism and ophthalmopathy. The TCR beta CDR3 regions underwent amplification using RNA transcripts as the source. TCR CDR3 regions were first amplified by RT-PCR with HTBI primers. TCRdb recomputed calls from the multiplex PCR reads with MiXCR, one row per CDR3 protein. The repertoire consists of approximately 720,000 distinct CDR3 sequences, with roughly a sixth occurring once and the leading ten covering over 15%. V was cut by 4 bases and J by 2 bases, with 15 bases left in between. Germline assignment: CDR1 KGHSH and CDR2 LQKENI. The CDR3 runs 16 residues. This clonotype was detected many times.

This clonotype was obtained from a woman aged 50 to 65 with Graves' hyperthyroidism that later progressed to Graves' ophthalmopathy. What was sequenced was blood. This sequence joins TRBV18 and TRBJ1-5; weak D call: TRBD1 (6 bases). This CDR3 is CASSLQQGPGNQPQHF. In DNA form, the CDR3 reads TGTGCCAGCTCACTCCAACAGGGCCCGGGCAATCAGCCCCAGCATTTT. Full variable domain (remainder filled in from reference TRBV18 and TRBJ1-5): NAGVMQNPRHLVRRRGQEARLRCSPMKGHSHVYWYRQLPEEGLKFMVYLQKENIIDESGMPKERFSAEFPKEGPSILRIQQVVRGDSAAYFCASSLQQGPGNQPQHFGDGTRLSIL.